A selection of T cell receptor beta chains follows, all from one sample in a study of T cells in Graves' hyperthyroidism and ophthalmopathy. One entry per CDR3 protein, called by TCRdb with MiXCR from the multiplex PCR reads. Of around 300,000 distinct CDR3 sequences listed, about 15% are singletons. Sequenced material: blood. Every receptor here comes from a woman aged 50 to 65 with Graves' hyperthyroidism that later progressed to Graves' ophthalmopathy. The CDR3 runs from the conserved cysteine through the conserved F or W. Fields, in order: D gene, clone size, V gene, J gene, CDR3 protein, CDR3 DNA. A D gene is named only where the DNA matches it firmly. Clone size, where shown, is once, few, many, or a class for clones that have expanded.

D: TRBD1
size: many
V: TRBV27
J: TRBJ2-5
CDR3: CASSPETGLLETQYF
DNA: TGTGCCAGCAGTCCCGAGACAGGGTTGTTAGAGACCCAGTACTTC

D: TRBD2
size: .
V: TRBV14
J: TRBJ2-1
CDR3: CASSQGREGPLYNEQFF
DNA: TGTGCCAGCAGCCAAGGGCGGGAGGGCCCCCTTTACAATGAGCAGTTCTTC

D: TRBD1
size: many
V: TRBV20-1
J: TRBJ1-1
CDR3: CSAPGTVEAFF
DNA: TGCAGTGCTCCCGGGACAGTTGAAGCTTTCTTT

D: TRBD2
size: many
V: TRBV20-1
J: TRBJ2-3
CDR3: CSARDYLAGGFKDTQYF
DNA: TGCAGTGCTAGAGATTACCTAGCGGGAGGGTTCAAGGATACGCAGTATTTT

D: .
size: few
V: TRBV19
J: TRBJ2-7
CDR3: CASSIDLGEPYEQYF
DNA: TGTGCCAGTAGTATAGATCTTGGAGAACCCTACGAGCAGTACTTC

D: TRBD1
size: many
V: TRBV11-2
J: TRBJ2-2
CDR3: CASSLRTGGTGELFF
DNA: TGTGCCAGCAGCTTAAGGACAGGAGGCACCGGGGAGCTGTTTTTT

D: .
size: many
V: TRBV10-3
J: TRBJ1-1
CDR3: CAISGAARNTEAFF
DNA: TGTGCCATCAGTGGGGCAGCCCGGAACACTGAAGCTTTCTTT

D: .
size: many
V: TRBV11-2
J: TRBJ2-7
CDR3: CASSLDPATYEQYF
DNA: TGTGCCAGCAGCTTAGATCCGGCAACCTACGAGCAGTACTTC

D: .
size: few
V: TRBV5-4
J: TRBJ1-6
CDR3: CASSLETAFNSPLHF
DNA: TGTGCCAGCAGCTTGGAGACGGCCTTTAATTCACCCCTCCACTTT

D: .
size: many
V: TRBV7-2
J: TRBJ2-1
CDR3: CASSAYRDNEQFF
DNA: TGTGCCAGCAGCGCATACAGGGACAATGAGCAGTTCTTC

D: TRBD1
size: many
V: TRBV10-3
J: TRBJ2-6
CDR3: CAAAGTGVAGANVLTF
DNA: TGTGCCGCCGCCGGGACAGGGGTTGCCGGGGCCAACGTCCTGACTTTC

D: .
size: many
V: TRBV28
J: TRBJ2-5
CDR3: CASNEGETQYF
DNA: TGTGCCAGCAACGAGGGAGAGACCCAGTACTTC

D: .
size: .
V: TRBV5-1
J: TRBJ2-4
CDR3: CASSSTQGWENVQYF
DNA: TGCGCCAGCAGCTCAACTCAGGGGTGGGAAAACGTTCAGTACTTC

D: .
size: many
V: TRBV6-1
J: TRBJ1-2
CDR3: CASSEGASIYGYTF
DNA: TGTGCCAGCAGTGAAGGCGCCAGCATCTATGGCTACACCTTC

D: .
size: few
V: TRBV10-2
J: TRBJ1-4
CDR3: CASSGPGGERSGKLFF
DNA: TGCGCCAGCAGTGGGCCGGGGGGCGAGAGGAGTGGAAAACTGTTTTTT

D: .
size: .
V: TRBV28
J: TRBJ2-7
CDR3: CASSLLGTHEQYF
DNA: TGTGCCAGCAGTTTACTGGGGACACACGAGCAGTACTTC

D: .
size: many
V: TRBV6-5
J: TRBJ2-3
CDR3: CASRSGAGVGTDTQYF
DNA: TGTGCCAGCAGATCAGGGGCGGGGGTGGGCACAGATACGCAGTATTTT

D: .
size: once
V: TRBV12-3/TRBV12-4
J: TRBJ1-2
CDR3: CASTPTGYGYTF
DNA: TGTGCCAGCACCCCAACTGGATATGGCTACACCTTC

D: TRBD1
size: .
V: TRBV4-1
J: TRBJ1-2
CDR3: CASSQGTGVNGYTF
DNA: TGCGCCAGCAGCCAAGGAACAGGGGTCAATGGCTACACCTTC

D: .
size: .
V: TRBV29-1
J: TRBJ2-4
CDR3: CSVALGWENHIQYF
DNA: TGCAGCGTTGCCCTCGGGTGGGAAAATCACATTCAGTACTTC

D: .
size: many
V: TRBV28
J: TRBJ1-2
CDR3: CASSSGAYGYTF
DNA: TGTGCCAGCAGTTCCGGGGCATATGGCTACACCTTC

D: .
size: once
V: TRBV19
J: TRBJ1-1
CDR3: CASRAGKTWGNTEAFF
DNA: TGTGCCAGTAGGGCCGGGAAAACCTGGGGGAACACTGAAGCTTTCTTT

D: .
size: many
V: TRBV20-1
J: TRBJ2-1
CDR3: CSARDGGSYNEQFF
DNA: TGCAGTGCTAGAGATGGTGGCTCCTACAATGAGCAGTTCTTC

D: TRBD1
size: many
V: TRBV5-1
J: TRBJ1-2
CDR3: CASSLATGGMAKGYTF
DNA: TGCGCCAGCAGCTTGGCGACAGGGGGGATGGCCAAGGGCTACACCTTC

D: TRBD1
size: many
V: TRBV5-1
J: TRBJ1-1
CDR3: CASSWGTGGTEAFF
DNA: TGCGCCAGCAGCTGGGGGACAGGGGGAACTGAAGCTTTCTTT

D: .
size: many
V: TRBV7-9
J: TRBJ2-1
CDR3: CASSLAYLADYYNEQFF
DNA: TGTGCCAGCAGCTTAGCCTATCTGGCGGACTATTACAATGAGCAGTTCTTC

D: TRBD2
size: many
V: TRBV9
J: TRBJ2-7
CDR3: CASSVERLAGAYEQYF
DNA: TGTGCCAGCAGCGTAGAAAGACTAGCGGGAGCCTACGAGCAGTACTTC

D: .
size: many
V: TRBV6-1
J: TRBJ1-1
CDR3: CASSPLGAAFF
DNA: TGTGCCAGCAGTCCATTGGGGGCAGCTTTCTTT